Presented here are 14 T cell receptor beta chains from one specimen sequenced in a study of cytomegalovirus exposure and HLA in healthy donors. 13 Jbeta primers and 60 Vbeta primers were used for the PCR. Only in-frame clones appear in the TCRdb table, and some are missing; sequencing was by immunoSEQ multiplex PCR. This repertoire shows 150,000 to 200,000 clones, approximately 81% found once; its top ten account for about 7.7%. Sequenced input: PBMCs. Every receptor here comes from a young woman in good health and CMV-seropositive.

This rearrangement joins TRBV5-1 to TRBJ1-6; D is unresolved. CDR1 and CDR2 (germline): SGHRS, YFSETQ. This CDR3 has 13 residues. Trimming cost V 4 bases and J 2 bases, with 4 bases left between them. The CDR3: CASSDTYNSPLHF. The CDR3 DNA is TGCGCCAGCAGCGACACCTATAATTCACCCCTCCACTTT.

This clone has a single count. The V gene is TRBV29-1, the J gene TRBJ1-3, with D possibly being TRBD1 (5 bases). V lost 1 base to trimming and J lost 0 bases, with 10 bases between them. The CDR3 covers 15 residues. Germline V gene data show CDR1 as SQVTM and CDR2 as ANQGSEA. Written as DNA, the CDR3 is TGCAGCGTTGAAGCACAGGATGACTCTGGAAACACCATATATTTT. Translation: CSVEAQDDSGNTIYF.

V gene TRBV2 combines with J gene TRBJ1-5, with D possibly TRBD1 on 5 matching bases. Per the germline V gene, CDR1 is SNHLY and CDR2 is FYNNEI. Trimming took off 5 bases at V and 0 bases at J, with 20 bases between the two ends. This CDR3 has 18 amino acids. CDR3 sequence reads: CASSQDKEKGYSNQPQHF. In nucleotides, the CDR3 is TGTGCCAGCAGTCAAGACAAGGAGAAGGGGTATAGCAATCAGCCCCAGCATTTT.

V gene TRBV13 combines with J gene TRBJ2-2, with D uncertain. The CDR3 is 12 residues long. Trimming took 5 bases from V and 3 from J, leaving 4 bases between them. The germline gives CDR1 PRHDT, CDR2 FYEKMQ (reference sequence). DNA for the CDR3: TGTGCCAGCAGCCCCGACACCGGGGAGCTGTTTTTT. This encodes CASSPDTGELFF.

The CDR3 loop is CASNLRGYGPRNEAFF. CDR3 in DNA: TGTGCCAGCAATCTTAGGGGGTACGGACCTCGTAATGAAGCTTTCTTT. This sequence joins TRBV28 and TRBJ1-1; the D gene is possibly TRBD1 (6 bases). V gave up 7 bases and J gave up 7 bases, with 25 bases separating them. Germline lookup yields CDR1 MDHEN and CDR2 SYDVKM. The CDR3 length is 16 residues.

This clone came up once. CDR3 DNA: TGTGCCAGCAGCCCAGGGACTAGCCCCGGGGAGCTGTTTTTT. Its translation is CASSPGTSPGELFF. J is TRBJ2-2 and V is TRBV9; 9 positions match TRBD2. Germline CDR1 reads SGDLS; CDR2 reads YYNGEE. The CDR3 totals 14 residues. V gave up 4 bases and J gave up 6 bases; unmatched junction bases: 4.

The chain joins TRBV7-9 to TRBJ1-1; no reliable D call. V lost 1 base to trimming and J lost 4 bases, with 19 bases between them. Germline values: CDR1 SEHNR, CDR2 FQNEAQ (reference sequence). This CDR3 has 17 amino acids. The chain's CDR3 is CASSLVLISTRSTEAFF. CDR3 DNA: TGTGCCAGCAGCTTAGTCCTTATAAGTACAAGAAGCACTGAAGCTTTCTTT.

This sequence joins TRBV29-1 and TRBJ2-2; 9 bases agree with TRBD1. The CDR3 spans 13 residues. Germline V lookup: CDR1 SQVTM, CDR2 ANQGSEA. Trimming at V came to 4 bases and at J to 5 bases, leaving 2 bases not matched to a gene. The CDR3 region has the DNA TGCAGCGTTGTAGGACAGGGGACCGGGGAGCTGTTTTTT. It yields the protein CSVVGQGTGELFF.

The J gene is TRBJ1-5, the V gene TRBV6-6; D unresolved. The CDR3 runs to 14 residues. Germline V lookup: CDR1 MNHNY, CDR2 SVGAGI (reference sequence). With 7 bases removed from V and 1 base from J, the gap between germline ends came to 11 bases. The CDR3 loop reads CASKEVRSNQPQHF. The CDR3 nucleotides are TGTGCCAGCAAGGAGGTTCGCAGCAATCAGCCCCAGCATTTT.

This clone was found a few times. The CDR3 DNA is TGCGCCAGCAGCCATGGACTAGCGGAACACTACTACAATGAGCAGTTCTTC. Translating gives CASSHGLAEHYYNEQFF. The chain uses TRBV4-3 and TRBJ2-1; 10 positions agree with TRBD2. CDR3 length: 17 residues. Per germline, CDR1 LGHNA and CDR2 YSLEER. V lost 3 bases and J lost 3; bases outside the gene matches: 8.

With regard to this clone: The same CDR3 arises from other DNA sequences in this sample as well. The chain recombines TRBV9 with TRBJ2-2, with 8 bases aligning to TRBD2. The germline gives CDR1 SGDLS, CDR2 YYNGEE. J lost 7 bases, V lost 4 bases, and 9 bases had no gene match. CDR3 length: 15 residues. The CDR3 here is CASSPRGGTGGELFF. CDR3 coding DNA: TGTGCCAGCAGCCCCCGGGGGGGGACGGGCGGGGAGCTGTTTTTT.

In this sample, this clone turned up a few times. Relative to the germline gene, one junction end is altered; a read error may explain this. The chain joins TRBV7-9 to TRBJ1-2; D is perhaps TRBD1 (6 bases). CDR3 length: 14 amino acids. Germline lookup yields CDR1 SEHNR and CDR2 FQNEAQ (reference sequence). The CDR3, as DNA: TGTTCCAGCAGCTCCGACAGGTTTCCCTATGGCTACACCTTC. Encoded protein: CSSSSDRFPYGYTF. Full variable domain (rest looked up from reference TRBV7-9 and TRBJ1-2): DTGVSQNPRHKITKRGQNVTFRCDPISEHNRLYWYRQTLGQGPEFLTYFQNEAQLEKSRLLSDRFSAERPKGSFSTLEIQRTEQGDSAMYLCSSSSDRFPYGYTFGSGTRLTVV.

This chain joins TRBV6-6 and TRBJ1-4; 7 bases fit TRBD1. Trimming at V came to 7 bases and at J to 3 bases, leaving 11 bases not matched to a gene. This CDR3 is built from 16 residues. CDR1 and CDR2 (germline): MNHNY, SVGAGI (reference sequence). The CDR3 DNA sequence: TGTGCCAGCAAACCGGGACAGTTATGGGCTAATGAAAAACTGTTTTTT. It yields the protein CASKPGQLWANEKLFF.

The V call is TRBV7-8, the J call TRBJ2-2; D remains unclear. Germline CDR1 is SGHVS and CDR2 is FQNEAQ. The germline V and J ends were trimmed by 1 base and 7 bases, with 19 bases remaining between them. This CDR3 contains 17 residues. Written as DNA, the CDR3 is TGTGCCAGCAGCTTAGACCCGGTGTTTGCGAATGGCGGGGAGCTGTTTTTT. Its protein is CASSLDPVFANGGELFF.